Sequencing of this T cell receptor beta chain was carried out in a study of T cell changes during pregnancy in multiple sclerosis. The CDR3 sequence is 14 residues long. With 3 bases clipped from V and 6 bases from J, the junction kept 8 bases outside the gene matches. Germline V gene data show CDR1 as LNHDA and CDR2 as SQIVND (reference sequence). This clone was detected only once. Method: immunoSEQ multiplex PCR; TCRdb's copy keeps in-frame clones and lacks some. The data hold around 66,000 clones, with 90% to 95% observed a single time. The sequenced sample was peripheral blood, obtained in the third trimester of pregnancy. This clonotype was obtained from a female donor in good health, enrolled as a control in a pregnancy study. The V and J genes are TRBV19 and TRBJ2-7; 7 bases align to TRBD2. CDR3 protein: CASSIVGLGGEQYF. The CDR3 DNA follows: TGTGCCAGTAGTATTGTCGGACTAGGTGGCGAGCAGTACTTC.